These T cell receptor beta chains were read from a single sample in a study of shared clonotypes between healthy human individuals. Here immunoSEQ multiplex PCR was the method, and the copy in TCRdb shows in-frame clones only, minus some. The sample has roughly 1 million clones, about three quarters seen once. What was sequenced was memory CD4+ T cells sorted from blood. These receptors all stem from a man younger than 35 in good health. Each CDR3 is given with its conserved first and last residue. A D gene is named only where the DNA matches it firmly. Where a row states a size, it is once, few, many or the class of an expanded clone; other rows omit it.

NA NA TRBJ1-2 TRBV5-1 CASSFSGGDSGYTF TGCGCCAGCAGCTTTAGTGGAGGAGACTCTGGCTACACCTTC
NA once TRBJ2-2 TRBV9 CASSVAGDNTGELFF TGTGCCAGCAGCGTAGCCGGAGATAACACCGGGGAGCTGTTTTTT
NA NA TRBJ1-1 TRBV2 CASSERVEAFF TGTGCCAGCAGTGAACGCGTTGAAGCTTTCTTT
NA NA TRBJ2-3 TRBV2 CASSELWGTDTQYF TGTGCCAGCAGTGAACTTTGGGGCACAGATACGCAGTATTTT
TRBD1 NA TRBJ1-5 TRBV19 CASSTRQGGNQPQHF TGTGCCAGTAGCACCCGACAGGGGGGCAATCAGCCCCAGCATTTT
TRBD1 NA TRBJ1-6 TRBV30 CALIVAPGGAYSPLHF TGTGCCTTAATAGTTGCCCCAGGGGGCGCGTATTCACCCCTCCACTTT
NA NA TRBJ2-1 TRBV11-2 CASSQQGLNEQFF TGTGCCAGCAGCCAACAGGGATTGAATGAGCAGTTCTTC
NA NA TRBJ2-2 TRBV5-1 CASAGGPNTGELFF TGCGCCAGCGCGGGCGGGCCGAACACCGGGGAGCTGTTTTTT
NA NA TRBJ1-1 TRBV6-5 CAISSGPGGTEAFF TGTGCCATCTCTTCAGGCCCCGGAGGCACTGAAGCTTTCTTT
NA NA TRBJ1-6 TRBV27 CASSLIGNSPLHF TGTGCCAGCAGTTTAATTGGGAATTCACCCCTCCACTTT
NA few TRBJ1-6 TRBV6-5 CASSYLGPRFNSPLHF TGTGCCAGCAGTTACTTGGGTCCCCGTTTTAATTCACCCCTCCACTTT
NA few TRBJ1-1 TRBV20-1 CSAPGLTEAFF TGCAGTGCCCCGGGCCTCACTGAAGCTTTCTTT
NA NA TRBJ1-5 TRBV7-9 CASSLGQGRPQHF TGTGCCAGCAGCTTAGGGCAGGGAAGGCCCCAGCATTTT
NA NA TRBJ2-7 TRBV30 CAWTRLDYEQYF TGTGCCTGGACTCGTCTTGACTACGAGCAGTACTTC
TRBD2 once TRBJ2-7 TRBV6-5 CASSSPGLAGGYEQYF TGTGCCAGCAGTTCCCCGGGACTAGCGGGGGGCTACGAGCAGTACTTC
NA NA TRBJ1-3 TRBV5-6 CASSPDRISGNTIYF TGTGCCAGCAGCCCCGACCGGATCTCTGGAAACACCATATATTTT
TRBD1 NA TRBJ1-6 TRBV10-2 CASGPGQGNSPLHF TGCGCCAGCGGCCCGGGACAGGGTAATTCACCCCTCCACTTT
TRBD1 few TRBJ1-4 TRBV5-5 CASSINQGAFNEKLFF TGTGCCAGCAGCATCAATCAGGGGGCCTTTAATGAAAAACTGTTTTTT
NA NA TRBJ2-5 TRBV7-7 CASSSGREETQYF TGTGCTAGCAGTTCCGGGCGGGAAGAGACCCAGTACTTC
NA NA TRBJ2-7 TRBV7-2 CASSLVGSSYEQYF TGTGCCAGCAGCTTAGTAGGCAGTTCGTACGAGCAGTACTTC